This record covers a single T cell receptor (beta chain). The sample comes from a study of blood T cell repertoires in COVID-19. The wider study: Sample material is recorded as cDNA or gDNA derived from T cells, B-cell-depleted T cells, or PBMCs.

Assignments of participants to cohorts depended upon their own reported clinical history. Germline V lookup: CDR1 LGHNA, CDR2 YSLEER. Trimming removed 3 bases from V and 0 bases from J; junction bases left unmatched: 7. The CDR3 spans 19 residues. Authors' methods: Using reference gene primer amplification, nucleated cell counts were estimated. Assay used: immunoSEQ multiplex PCR; TCRdb lists only in-frame clones, some missing. Clone size and the V and J calls come from that table; the DNA yielded D and trimming. The sample lists about 160,000 clones, roughly 90% seen once, with about 6.3% in the top ten.

This receptor was taken from a woman in her fifties or sixties who had recovered from COVID-19. What was sequenced was PBMCs or T cells enriched from blood (not recorded which). The J gene is TRBJ2-3, the V gene TRBV4-3; 15 bases map to TRBD2. The CDR3 is CASSHPSGTSGGSTDTQYF. CDR3 in DNA: TGCGCCAGCAGCCACCCAAGCGGGACTAGCGGGGGGAGCACAGATACGCAGTATTTT.